This note documents a single TCR beta chain sequence. This sample is part of a study of T cell changes during pregnancy in multiple sclerosis. This CDR3 is built from 11 residues. In germline, CDR1 is SGDLS, CDR2 YYNGEE. V lost 3 bases to trimming and J lost 10 bases, with 8 bases between them. Method: immunoSEQ multiplex PCR; TCRdb's copy keeps in-frame clones and lacks some. The table includes fewer than 75,000 clones, approximately 91% detected once. The material sequenced was peripheral blood, taken in the first trimester of pregnancy. The sequence was obtained from a female donor with multiple sclerosis, enrolled in a pregnancy study. This chain connects TRBV9 to TRBJ2-1, with D uncertain. DNA of the CDR3: TGTGCCAGCAGCGAAAGCGTCGAGCAGTTCTTC. Translation gives CASSESVEQFF.